The 20 T cell receptor beta chains in this list originate from one sample, sequenced in a study. TCRdb re-called the RT-PCR reads with MiXCR, one entry per CDR3 protein. Of hundreds of thousands of distinct CDR3 sequences in the sample, around 14% were seen once. What was sequenced was memory CD4+ T cells from blood. These receptors all come from a female donor in good health, serving as a healthy control.

This chain joins TRBV6-2 or TRBV6-3 and TRBJ2-5; 12 bases line up with TRBD2. Germline V gives CDR1 MNHEY, CDR2 SVGEGT. V gave up 4 bases and J gave up 7 bases; unmatched junction bases: 7. The CDR3 has 15 amino acids. The CDR3, as DNA: TGTGCCAGCAGTTCTCTAGCGGGGGGGACAGCGACCCAGTACTTC. Residues: CASSSLAGGTATQYF.

The genes are TRBV6-6 and TRBJ2-4; D possibly corresponds to TRBD1 (6 bases). The germline V gene has CDR1 MNHNY and CDR2 SVGAGI (reference sequence). V gave up 6 bases and J gave up 3 bases, with 18 bases separating them. The CDR3 has 16 amino acids. The DNA for the CDR3 is TGTGCCAGCAGCCAGGGGTCCATGGTGAGCAAAAACATTCAGTACTTC. This codes for CASSQGSMVSKNIQYF.

The chain has TRBV4-2 and TRBJ2-1; D is perhaps TRBD1 (6 bases). Trimming pared 4 bases from V and 9 bases from J, leaving 19 bases between. This CDR3 region has 15 residues. From germline, CDR1 is LGHNA and CDR2 YNFKEQ. The CDR3 DNA reads as TGTGCCAGCAGCCGGGGGCGGACAAGGGAAGGTGAGCAGTTCTTC. It is translated as CASSRGRTREGEQFF.

This clonotype occurred a few times. The genes are TRBV29-1 and TRBJ2-1, with D perhaps being TRBD1 or TRBD2 (5 bases each). CDR1 SQVTM and CDR2 ANQGSEA come from the germline V gene. The V end lost 4 bases, the J end lost 7 bases, and 17 bases lay between the germline ends. CDR3 length: 14 amino acids. This CDR3 is CSVGAVMGDNEQFF. The CDR3 coding sequence is TGCAGCGTTGGGGCGGTGATGGGGGATAATGAGCAGTTCTTC.

This sequence joins TRBV6-5 and TRBJ2-1; 14 nucleotides agree with TRBD2. V gave up 5 bases and J gave up 0 bases; unmatched junction bases: 15. Germline assignment: CDR1 MNHEY and CDR2 SVGAGI. This CDR3 comprises 21 residues. CDR3 region: CASSTNTGTSGSRSSYNEQFF. In DNA form, the CDR3 reads TGTGCCAGCAGTACGAATACCGGGACTAGCGGGAGTCGGAGCTCCTACAATGAGCAGTTCTTC.

In this sample, this clonotype turned up a few times. The chain combines TRBV30 with TRBJ2-5, with D unresolved. Germline V CDR1 and CDR2: GTSNPN, SVGIG (reference sequence). This CDR3 has 14 amino acids. V gave up 2 bases and J gave up 1 base, with 11 bases separating them. This CDR3 is CAWSQPGLQETQYF. The CDR3 coding sequence is TGTGCCTGGAGTCAACCCGGCCTCCAAGAGACCCAGTACTTC.

The V and J genes are TRBV27 and TRBJ1-2; D gene ambiguous. This CDR3 spans 13 amino acids. V gave up 5 bases and J gave up 8 bases, with 15 bases separating them. The germline V gene has CDR1 MNHEY and CDR2 SMNVEV (reference sequence). CDR3 loop: CASSPLPGRGYTF. DNA for the CDR3: TGTGCCAGCAGTCCCCTACCGGGTAGGGGCTACACCTTC.

In this sample, this clonotype turned up a few times. The V call is TRBV12-3 or TRBV12-4, the J call TRBJ1-2, with TRBD1 as a possible D gene (6 bases). The CDR3 is made up of 14 amino acids. V was shortened by 1 base and J by 8 bases, with 14 bases between the two germline ends. The CDR3 is CASSLVGGSEGYTF. In DNA, the CDR3 is TGTGCCAGCAGTTTAGTAGGGGGGTCGGAAGGCTACACCTTC.

This clonotype occurred a few times. The chain joins TRBV5-6 to TRBJ2-1; 7 positions match TRBD1. V was clipped by 7 bases and J by 4 bases; unmatched bases: 5. This CDR3 is 13 amino acids long. From germline, CDR1 is SGHDT and CDR2 YYEEEE. DNA of the CDR3: TGTGCCAGCGGTGGACAGGTTTACAATGAGCAGTTCTTC. Amino acid sequence: CASGGQVYNEQFF.

In its sample, this clonotype was seen a few times. This sequence joins TRBV11-2 and TRBJ1-4; D not resolved. Deletions cut 1 base from V and 4 bases from J, with 4 bases between. This CDR3 contains 13 residues. CDR1 is SGHAT and CDR2 is FQNNGV in the germline V gene. The CDR3 nucleotides are TGTGCCAGCAGCTTAGGTTATAATGAAAAACTGTTTTTT. This sequence encodes CASSLGYNEKLFF.

This clonotype occurred many times. The J gene is TRBJ2-7, the V gene TRBV15; a possible D gene is TRBD1 (5 bases). The V and J ends lost 3 bases and 2 bases respectively, with 8 bases between them. Germline V gives CDR1 LNHNV, CDR2 YYDKDF (reference sequence). The CDR3 has 13 amino acids. CDR3 in amino acids: CATSRDKTYEQYF. CDR3 coding DNA: TGTGCCACCAGCAGGGACAAAACCTACGAGCAGTACTTC. The variable domain in full, completed from reference TRBV15 and TRBJ2-7, reads DAMVIQNPRYQVTQFGKPVTLSCSQTLNHNVMYWYQQKSSQAPKLLFHYYDKDFNNEADTPDNFQSRRPNTSFCFLDIRSPGLGDTAMYLCATSRDKTYEQYFGPGTRLTVT.

The V call is TRBV5-1, the J call TRBJ2-4, with 15 positions matching TRBD2. This CDR3 region has 20 residues. Germline-derived CDR1 and CDR2 are SGHRS and YFSETQ. J was trimmed by 2 bases and V by 3 bases; bases with no gene match: 12. CDR3 in amino acids: CASSSTGTSGRSNSKNIQYF. DNA of the CDR3: TGCGCCAGCAGCTCCACCGGGACTAGCGGGAGGTCGAATTCCAAAAACATTCAGTACTTC. Combining the CDR3 with reference TRBV5-1 and TRBJ2-4 gives the whole variable domain KAGVTQTPRYLIKTRGQQVTLSCSPISGHRSVSWYQQTPGQGLQFLFEYFSETQRNKGNFPGRFSGRQFSNSRSEMNVSTLELGDSALYLCASSSTGTSGRSNSKNIQYFGAGTRLSVL.

With regard to this clonotype: One end of the junction fails to match germline, which may point to a read error. The chain is built from TRBV12-3 or TRBV12-4 and TRBJ2-1; maybe TRBD1 (6 bases). The CDR3 contains 13 residues. This CDR3 reads CASSQGQGLRSVF. The CDR3 DNA is TGTGCCAGCAGTCAAGGGCAGGGGCTTCGCTCGGTCTTC.

This clonotype was detected only a few times. This chain joins TRBV12-3 or TRBV12-4 and TRBJ1-5; D is unclear. Between the trimmed V and J ends, which lost 6 bases and 5 bases, there was a span of 11 bases. This CDR3 is 13 amino acids long. Written as DNA, the CDR3 is TGTGCCAGCAGGGCGACACTGGATCAGCCCCAGCATTTT. Its translation: CASRATLDQPQHF.

This clonotype occurred a few times. The V call is TRBV6-5, the J call TRBJ1-1; D gene unclear. Trimming took 6 bases from V and 3 from J, leaving 11 bases between them. Germline CDR1 is MNHEY and CDR2 is SVGAGI. This CDR3 is 13 amino acids long. Here the CDR3 reads CASSHGADTEAFF. CDR3 DNA: TGTGCCAGCAGCCACGGAGCAGACACTGAAGCTTTCTTT.

The chain combines TRBV18 with TRBJ2-5; tentative D call: TRBD2 (6 bases). The germline V gene encodes CDR1 KGHSH and CDR2 LQKENI. This CDR3 region has 15 residues. V lost 1 base and J 5 bases, leaving 14 bases between the germline ends. CDR3 in DNA: TGTGCCAGCTCACCACGGGCGGGACTTACCGAGACCCAGTACTTC. Amino acid sequence: CASSPRAGLTETQYF.

V usage is TRBV3-1 and J usage is TRBJ1-2, with D perhaps matching TRBD1 (5 bases). V gave up 5 bases and J gave up 8 bases, with 12 bases separating them. CDR1 and CDR2 from the germline V gene are LGHDT and YNNKEL (reference sequence). CDR3 length: 12 residues. The CDR3 sequence: CASSAGKRGYTF. In nucleotides, the CDR3 is TGTGCCAGCAGCGCAGGGAAACGAGGCTACACCTTC.

This clonotype has only a few counts. In DNA form, the CDR3 reads TGTGCCAGCAGCCAGTTCAACTTAGGGACTGAAGCTTTCTTT. Protein sequence: CASSQFNLGTEAFF. The chain couples TRBV3-1 to TRBJ1-1; D gene ambiguous. V was cut by 3 bases and J by 5 bases, with 13 bases left in between. Per the germline V gene, CDR1 is LGHDT and CDR2 is YNNKEL (reference sequence). CDR3 length: 14 residues.

This clonotype was recorded many times. CDR3 DNA sequence: TGTGCCAGCAGTTGGGGGAATTCCCTCAGCAACAATGAGCAGTTCTTC. Its protein product is CASSWGNSLSNNEQFF. The chain recombines TRBV12-3 or TRBV12-4 with TRBJ2-1; the D call may be TRBD1 or TRBD2 (5 bases each). The CDR3 is made up of 16 amino acids. Trimming shortened V by 4 bases and J by 5 bases, and 18 bases separated the two germline ends.

The CDR3 nucleotides are TGTGCCAGCAGCTTGGCTCGGTCCGGACAGATATACGAGCAGTACTTC. Its protein product is CASSLARSGQIYEQYF. V usage is TRBV5-5 and J usage is TRBJ2-7; possibly TRBD1 for D (6 bases). Germline CDR1 and CDR2: SGHKS and YYEKEE (reference sequence). Trimming left V 0 bases short and J 4 bases short, with 17 bases between. The CDR3 totals 16 residues.